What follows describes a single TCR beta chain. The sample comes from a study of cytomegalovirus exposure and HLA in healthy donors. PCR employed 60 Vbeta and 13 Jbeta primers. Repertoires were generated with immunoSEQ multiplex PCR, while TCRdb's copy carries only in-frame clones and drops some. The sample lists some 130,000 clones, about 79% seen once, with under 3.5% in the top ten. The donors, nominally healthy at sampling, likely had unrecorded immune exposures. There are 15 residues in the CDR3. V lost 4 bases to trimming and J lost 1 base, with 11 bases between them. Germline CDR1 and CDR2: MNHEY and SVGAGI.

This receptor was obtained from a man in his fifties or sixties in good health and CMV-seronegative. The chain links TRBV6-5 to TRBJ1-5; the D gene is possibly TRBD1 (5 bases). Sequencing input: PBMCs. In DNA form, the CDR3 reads TGTGCCAGCAGTTCGCAGGGTAGGAGCAATCAGCCCCAGCATTTT. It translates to CASSSQGRSNQPQHF.